This T cell receptor beta chain stems from a study of blood T cells in healthy people across ages. Germline V gives CDR1 SGDLS, CDR2 YYNGEE. CDR3 length: 16 amino acids. V dropped 1 base and J dropped 8; count of bases not matched to a gene: 5. Through a sample-barcoded 5' primer and a J-beta primer mix, a second PCR was run for roughly 6 to 12 cycles. Every sample gave at least 2.5 million paired-end reads containing CDR3. A single record per CDR3 protein comes from TCRdb applying MiXCR to the 5' RACE reads. The data contain about 570,000 distinct CDR3 sequences, 25% to 30% of them seen just once; the ten biggest clones take up approximately 18%.

The chain links TRBV9 to TRBJ2-1; 14 nucleotides align to TRBD2. The sequence was obtained from a woman in her 70s in good health. Sequenced input: blood. CDR3: CASSVIGTSGGHEQFF. DNA of the CDR3: TGTGCCAGCAGCGTAATCGGGACTAGCGGGGGCCATGAGCAGTTCTTC. Based on the CDR3 plus reference TRBV9 and TRBJ2-1, the full variable domain is DSGVTQTPKHLITATGQRVTLRCSPRSGDLSVYWYQQSLDQGLQFLIQYYNGEERAKGNILERFSAQQFPDLHSELNLSSLELGDSALYFCASSVIGTSGGHEQFFGPGTRLTVL.